This passage covers 22 T cell receptor beta chains from one sample sequenced in a study of shared clonotypes between healthy human individuals. Sequenced by immunoSEQ multiplex PCR; TCRdb stores in-frame clones only, minus some. This table has about 680,000 clones, about 91% appearing once. Naive-designated CD8 cells lacked CD45RO, were positively enriched for CCR7, and omitted terminally differentiated effector memory CD45RA+ cells. Sequencing was performed on naive CD8+ T cells sorted from blood. These receptor sequences come from a man younger than 45 in good health.

The J gene is TRBJ2-7, the V gene TRBV6-5; 8 bases agree with TRBD1. Germline V CDR1 and CDR2: MNHEY, SVGAGI. This CDR3 is built from 15 residues. V lost 5 bases and J lost 0; bases outside the gene matches: 6. In DNA, the CDR3 is TGTGCCAGCAGTCCGGACAGGGAGGTCTCCTACGAGCAGTACTTC. It encodes CASSPDREVSYEQYF.

The V call is TRBV5-4, the J call TRBJ2-4, with D perhaps assigned TRBD1 or TRBD2 (5 bases each). Germline CDR1 is SGHNT and CDR2 is YYREEE (reference sequence). CDR3 length: 13 amino acids. Between the trimmed V and J ends, which lost 2 bases and 9 bases, there was a span of 12 bases. CDR3 loop: CASSFGGSGIQYF. The DNA for the CDR3 is TGTGCCAGCAGCTTTGGGGGATCGGGCATTCAGTACTTC.

The genes are TRBV28 and TRBJ2-7; 9 bases are shared with TRBD1. CDR1 MDHEN and CDR2 SYDVKM come from the germline V gene. The V segment lost 3 bases and the J segment 4 bases; nucleotides outside the gene matches: 7. This CDR3 region has 15 residues. DNA of the CDR3: TGTGCCAGCAGTTTCCGACCCGGGACAGGGTACGAGCAGTACTTC. Translation gives CASSFRPGTGYEQYF.

Only a few counts were recorded for this clone. The rearrangement joins TRBV4-1 to TRBJ2-7, with D tentatively TRBD1 (6 bases). Germline assignment: CDR1 MGHRA and CDR2 YSYEKL. With 0 bases removed from V and 2 bases from J, the gap between germline ends came to 8 bases. The CDR3 length is 14 residues. The DNA for the CDR3 is TGCGCCAGCAGCCAAGATGGGGGCACCTACGAGCAGTACTTC. Its translation is CASSQDGGTYEQYF.

This clone is a singleton in its sample. V usage is TRBV7-2 and J usage is TRBJ2-1; the match to TRBD2 covers 8 bases. Trimming cost V 2 bases and J 4 bases; bases outside gene matches: 4. The germline CDR1 and CDR2 sequences are SGHTA and FQGNSA. CDR3 length equals 15 residues. Here the CDR3 DNA reads TGTGCCAGCAGCTTAAGCGGGAGCAGTTACAATGAGCAGTTCTTC. Its translation is CASSLSGSSYNEQFF.

This sequence joins TRBV5-1 and TRBJ2-1, with TRBD1 as a possible D gene (6 bases). The V end was cut by 2 bases, the J end by 9 bases, with 15 bases between. Germline CDR1 and CDR2: SGHRS and YFSETQ. This CDR3 is 14 amino acids long. The DNA of the CDR3 is TGCGCCAGCAGCTTCCCGGTGACAGGAATTGAGCAGTTCTTC. Residues: CASSFPVTGIEQFF.

This chain joins TRBV28 and TRBJ2-7, with 9 bases matching TRBD1. V trimming: 3 bases; J trimming: 3 bases; junction bases outside the gene matches: 6. Germline V lookup: CDR1 MDHEN, CDR2 SYDVKM. The CDR3 extends over 15 amino acids. The CDR3 sequence: CASSFWGTGNYEQYF. The CDR3 region has the DNA TGTGCCAGCAGTTTTTGGGGGACAGGGAACTACGAGCAGTACTTC.

The chain has TRBV6-5 and TRBJ2-7, with 10 nucleotides matching TRBD2. V was clipped by 2 bases and J by 3 bases; unmatched bases: 7. CDR1 MNHEY and CDR2 SVGAGI come from the germline V gene. This CDR3 contains 16 residues. The CDR3 DNA sequence: TGTGCCAGCAGTTACCAAGGGGGACTAGCGTTCTACGAGCAGTACTTC. It is translated as CASSYQGGLAFYEQYF.

The rearrangement links TRBV28 to TRBJ1-3; D remains unclear. The CDR3 length is 16 residues. The germline V gene has CDR1 MDHEN and CDR2 SYDVKM. Deletions cut 4 bases from V and 4 bases from J, with 17 bases between. The CDR3 bases are TGTGCCAGCAGTTCCCTTACAACCCCGGGAGGAAACACCATATATTTT. This codes for CASSSLTTPGGNTIYF. The whole variable domain, filled in from reference TRBV28 and TRBJ1-3, reads DVKVTQSSRYLVKRTGEKVFLECVQDMDHENMFWYRQDPGLGLRLIYFSYDVKMKEKGDIPEGYSVSREKKERFSLILESASTNQTSMYLCASSSLTTPGGNTIYFGEGSWLTVV.

The CDR3 region is CASRDGKNIQYF. In DNA form, the CDR3 reads TGCGCCAGCCGGGACGGAAAAAACATTCAGTACTTC. This chain connects TRBV5-1 to TRBJ2-4, with D possibly being TRBD1 or TRBD2 (5 bases each). Germline values: CDR1 SGHRS, CDR2 YFSETQ. The CDR3 consists of 12 residues. Trimming left V 7 bases short and J 4 bases short, with 9 bases between.

The chain is built from TRBV27 and TRBJ2-3; perhaps TRBD1 as D (5 bases). This CDR3 spans 14 amino acids. Looked up from germline, CDR1 is MNHEY and CDR2 is SMNVEV (reference sequence). The ends were cut back, 5 bases at V and 3 bases at J, with 12 bases in the middle. CDR3 in DNA: TGTGCCAGCAGTCCCGGACACCGGACAGATACGCAGTATTTT. Translation: CASSPGHRTDTQYF.

The chain employs TRBV5-6 and TRBJ1-5; D gene uncertain. The CDR3 spans 14 residues. V lost 0 bases and J 4 bases, leaving 8 bases between the germline ends. CDR1 SGHDT and CDR2 YYEEEE come from the germline V gene. CDR3 nucleotides: TGTGCCAGCAGCTTGGCCGGCGGGAATCAGCCCCAGCATTTT. Protein product: CASSLAGGNQPQHF.

The V call is TRBV29-1, the J call TRBJ2-4; D ambiguous. Germline loops: CDR1 SQVTM, CDR2 ANQGSEA. V was pared by 0 bases and J by 10 bases, with 16 bases between. This CDR3 contains 14 residues. The CDR3 DNA sequence: TGCAGCGTTGAAGATCTTGGGGTGCCCTTAATTCAGTACTTC. Translation gives CSVEDLGVPLIQYF.

The chain employs TRBV4-1 and TRBJ1-4; D possibly corresponds to TRBD1 (5 bases). The CDR3 spans 16 residues. Trimming pared 4 bases from V and 0 bases from J, leaving 12 bases between. The germline V gene has CDR1 MGHRA and CDR2 YSYEKL. For the CDR3, the DNA is TGCGCCAGCAGCCTCTGGGGGACCTCAACTAATGAAAAACTGTTTTTT. It encodes CASSLWGTSTNEKLFF.

J is TRBJ2-1 and V is TRBV6-6; 10 bases are shared with TRBD2. The trim removed 5 bases at V and 3 bases at J, leaving 7 bases unmatched. The CDR3 contains 16 residues. Germline CDR1 is MNHNY and CDR2 is SVGAGI (reference sequence). The CDR3 protein is CASSALTSGLYNEQFF. In nucleotides, the CDR3 is TGTGCCAGCAGTGCGCTGACTAGCGGGCTCTACAATGAGCAGTTCTTC.

This rearrangement joins TRBV5-1 to TRBJ2-7, with 10 bases fitting TRBD2. The CDR3 contains 16 residues. Germline trimming cut 2 bases from V and 0 bases from J; bases unmatched to any gene: 5. Germline assignment: CDR1 SGHRS and CDR2 YFSETQ. The CDR3 nucleotides are TGCGCCAGCAGCTTTTTCGCTAGCGGGAGCTCCTACGAGCAGTACTTC. Translated, it gives CASSFFASGSSYEQYF.

This clone has a single count. V usage is TRBV6-5 and J usage is TRBJ1-2, with D perhaps matching TRBD1 (6 bases). Trimming removed 6 bases from V and 0 bases from J, with 14 bases in between. This CDR3 has 15 residues. Per germline, CDR1 MNHEY and CDR2 SVGAGI. CDR3: CASSPREGANYGYTF. The CDR3 region has the DNA TGTGCCAGCAGCCCCCGCGAGGGGGCTAACTATGGCTACACCTTC.

This chain uses TRBV6-1 with TRBJ2-3, with D unresolved. Trimming cost V 0 bases and J 2 bases, with 15 bases left between them. The CDR3 extends over 17 amino acids. The germline V gene encodes CDR1 MNHNS and CDR2 SASEGT. The CDR3: CASSEAETRRFTDTQYF. CDR3 sequence (DNA): TGTGCCAGCAGTGAAGCCGAGACCCGGCGGTTCACAGATACGCAGTATTTT.

In the case of this clone: Other DNA sequences in the sample encode the same CDR3. V and J are TRBV27 and TRBJ2-7; TRBD2 agrees at 9 bases. The CDR3 has 14 residues. The V segment lost 3 bases and the J segment 1 base; nucleotides outside the gene matches: 1. Germline CDR1 and CDR2: MNHEY and SMNVEV (reference sequence). The CDR3 DNA reads as TGTGCCAGCAGTTTTAGCGGGAGTTCCTACGAGCAGTACTTC. Protein product: CASSFSGSSYEQYF.

The V gene is TRBV27, the J gene TRBJ1-5; D is perhaps TRBD1 (5 bases). Trimming removed 3 bases at V and 5 bases at J, with 11 bases between. The CDR3 runs 14 residues. CDR1 and CDR2 (germline): MNHEY, SMNVEV (reference sequence). The CDR3, as DNA: TGTGCCAGCAGTTTCAATCAGGGAGATCAGCCCCAGCATTTT. It translates to CASSFNQGDQPQHF.

The rearrangement joins TRBV6-5 to TRBJ1-1; the D is unclear. This CDR3 is 13 amino acids long. The germline gives CDR1 MNHEY, CDR2 SVGAGI. The V and J ends lost 5 bases and 8 bases respectively, with 15 bases between them. Here the CDR3 DNA reads TGTGCCAGCAGTAAGCAAGGGTGGAGCGAAGCTTTCTTT. This codes for CASSKQGWSEAFF.

Details on this clone: The sample carries other DNA sequences with the same CDR3. The chain uses TRBV28 and TRBJ2-2; D is unclear. The CDR3 has 14 amino acids. Per the germline V gene, CDR1 is MDHEN and CDR2 is SYDVKM. Trimming removed 5 bases at V and 1 base at J, with 8 bases between. CDR3 DNA sequence: TGTGCCAGCAGTCCTCGACAGAACACCGGGGAGCTGTTTTTT. The encoded protein is CASSPRQNTGELFF. The full variable domain, completed using reference TRBV28 and TRBJ2-2, is DVKVTQSSRYLVKRTGEKVFLECVQDMDHENMFWYRQDPGLGLRLIYFSYDVKMKEKGDIPEGYSVSREKKERFSLILESASTNQTSMYLCASSPRQNTGELFFGEGSRLTVL.